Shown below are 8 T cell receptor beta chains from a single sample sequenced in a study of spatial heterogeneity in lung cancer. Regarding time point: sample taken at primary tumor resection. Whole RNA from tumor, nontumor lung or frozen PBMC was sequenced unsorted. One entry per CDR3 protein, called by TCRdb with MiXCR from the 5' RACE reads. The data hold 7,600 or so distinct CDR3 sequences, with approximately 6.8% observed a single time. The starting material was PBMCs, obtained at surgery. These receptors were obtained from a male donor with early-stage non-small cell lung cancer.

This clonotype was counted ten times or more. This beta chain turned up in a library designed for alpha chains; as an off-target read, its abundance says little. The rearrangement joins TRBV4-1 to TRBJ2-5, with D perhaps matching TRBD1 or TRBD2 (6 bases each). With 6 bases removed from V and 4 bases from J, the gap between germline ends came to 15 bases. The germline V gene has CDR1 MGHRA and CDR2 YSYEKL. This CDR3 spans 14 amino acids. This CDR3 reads CASRSGKGGETQYF. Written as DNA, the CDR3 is TGCGCCAGCAGATCTGGGAAGGGGGGAGAGACCCAGTACTTC.

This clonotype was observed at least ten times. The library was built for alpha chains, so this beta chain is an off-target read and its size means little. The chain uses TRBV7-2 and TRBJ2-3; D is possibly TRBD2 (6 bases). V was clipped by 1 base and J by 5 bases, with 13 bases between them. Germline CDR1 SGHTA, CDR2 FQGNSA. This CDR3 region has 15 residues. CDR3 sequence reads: CASSLEIRELDTQYF. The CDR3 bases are TGTGCCAGCAGCTTAGAGATCCGGGAGTTAGATACGCAGTATTTT.

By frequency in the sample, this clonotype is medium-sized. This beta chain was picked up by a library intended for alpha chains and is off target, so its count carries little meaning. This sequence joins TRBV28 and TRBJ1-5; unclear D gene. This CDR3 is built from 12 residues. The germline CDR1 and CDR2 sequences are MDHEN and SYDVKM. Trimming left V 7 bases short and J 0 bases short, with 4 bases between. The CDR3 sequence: CASNGSNQPQHF. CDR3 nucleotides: TGTGCCAGCAACGGTAGCAATCAGCCCCAGCATTTT.

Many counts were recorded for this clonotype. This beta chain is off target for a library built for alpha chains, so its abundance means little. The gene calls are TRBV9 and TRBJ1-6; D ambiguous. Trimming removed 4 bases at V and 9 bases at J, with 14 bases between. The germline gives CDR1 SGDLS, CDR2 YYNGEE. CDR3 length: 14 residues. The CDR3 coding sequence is TGTGCCAGCAGCTCCCCCCCGTCGGGTTCACCCCTCCACTTT. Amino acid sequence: CASSSPPSGSPLHF.

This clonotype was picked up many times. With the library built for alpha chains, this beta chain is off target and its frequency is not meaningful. As DNA, the CDR3 is TGTGCCTGCCAGCCACAGATTAATTCACCCCTCCACTTT. Encoded protein: CACQPQINSPLHF. The V and J genes are TRBV6-6 and TRBJ1-6; D not certain. Germline V gene sequence: CDR1 MNHNY, CDR2 SVGAGI (reference sequence). Trimming removed 11 bases from V and 6 bases from J, with 14 bases in between. The CDR3 runs 13 residues.

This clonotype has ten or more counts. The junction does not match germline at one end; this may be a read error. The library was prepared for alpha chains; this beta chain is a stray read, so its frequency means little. The DNA of the CDR3 is TGCAGTGCGAGAGCGAATGGAGGGAACACAGATACGCAGTATTTT. This sequence encodes CSARANGGNTDTQYF. The V gene is TRBV20-1, the J gene TRBJ2-3; a possible D gene is TRBD2 (6 bases). Germline V gives CDR1 DFQATT, CDR2 SNEGSKA (reference sequence). The CDR3 is 15 residues long.

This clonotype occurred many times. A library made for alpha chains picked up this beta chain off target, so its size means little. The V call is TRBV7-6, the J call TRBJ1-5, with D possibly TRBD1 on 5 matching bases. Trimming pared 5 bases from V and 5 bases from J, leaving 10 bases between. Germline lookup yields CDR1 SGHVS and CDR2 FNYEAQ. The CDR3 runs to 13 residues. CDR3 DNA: TGTGCCAGCAGCCCCGGACAATATCAGCCCCAGCATTTT. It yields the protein CASSPGQYQPQHF.

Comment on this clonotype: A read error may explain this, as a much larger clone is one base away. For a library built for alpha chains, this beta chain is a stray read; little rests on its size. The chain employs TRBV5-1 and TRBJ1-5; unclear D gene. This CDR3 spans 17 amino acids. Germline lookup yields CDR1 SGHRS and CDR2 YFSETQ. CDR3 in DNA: TGCGTCAGCAGCTTGGAACCGGTAGGGAATAGCAATCAGCCCCAGCATTTT. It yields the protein CVSSLEPVGNSNQPQHF.